Presented here are 6 T cell receptor beta chains from one specimen sequenced in a study of beta chain features in type 1 diabetes. No antigen has been identified for these receptors. Broader study findings: In all four CD4+ subsets, TCRB CDR3 length was significantly, moderately reduced in type 1 diabetes.

Expressed TCRB transcripts were sequenced, since all the RNA that had been isolated was reverse transcribed. Clones were read by immunoSEQ multiplex PCR, and TCRdb kept only the in-frame ones, dropping some. The table lists around 250,000 clones, just over 20% of them singletons. Sequenced input: naive CD4+ T cells from blood. Every receptor here comes from a woman aged 40-49 years with type 1 diabetes.

The table lists this clone with a few counts. The CDR3 nucleotides read TGTGCCAGCCACGCGACAGGGAACACTGAAGCTTTCTTT. Translation gives CASHATGNTEAFF. The chain recombines TRBV2 with TRBJ1-1; possibly TRBD1 for D (6 bases). The germline gives CDR1 SNHLY, CDR2 FYNNEI. With 8 bases removed from V and 1 base from J, the gap between germline ends came to 11 bases. The CDR3 sequence is 13 residues long.

The chain is built from TRBV4-1 and TRBJ1-3; tentative D call: TRBD1 (6 bases). V was pared by 4 bases and J by 0 bases, with 13 bases between. The CDR3 length is 16 residues. Germline CDR1 is MGHRA and CDR2 is YSYEKL. The CDR3 sequence is CASSRWTATSGNTIYF. The CDR3 coding sequence is TGCGCCAGCAGCCGATGGACAGCCACCTCTGGAAACACCATATATTTT.

This clone appeared a few times. The rearrangement uses TRBV18 and TRBJ1-6; a weak D match, TRBD1 (5 bases). Germline loops: CDR1 KGHSH, CDR2 LQKENI. The V end lost 5 bases, the J end lost 6 bases, and 8 bases lay between the germline ends. This CDR3 has 13 amino acids. The CDR3 DNA is TGTGCCAGCTCAACAGGCGGTAATTCACCCCTCCACTTT. It is translated as CASSTGGNSPLHF.

This clone was seen a few times. The rearrangement uses TRBV7-2 and TRBJ2-7, with D maybe TRBD1 (6 bases). Per the germline V gene, CDR1 is SGHTA and CDR2 is FQGNSA. Trimming took off 2 bases at V and 6 bases at J, with 14 bases between the two ends. The CDR3 covers 14 residues. As DNA, the CDR3 is TGTGCCAGCAGCTTAACCGGACAGCGCGGCGAGCAGTACTTC. It is translated as CASSLTGQRGEQYF.

This clone was counted only a few times. V usage is TRBV2 and J usage is TRBJ2-2, with TRBD2 matching over 8 bases. Trimming at V came to 1 base and at J to 10 bases, leaving 8 bases not matched to a gene. Per the germline V gene, CDR1 is SNHLY and CDR2 is FYNNEI. The CDR3 sequence is 15 residues long. The CDR3 DNA reads as TGTGCCAGCAGTGAAGTCCTAGCGGGTGGCGCGGAGCTGTTTTTT. Translated, it gives CASSEVLAGGAELFF.

The DNA of the CDR3 is TGTGCCAGCAGTTTACTAGCTTATGAGCAGTTCTTC. Amino acids: CASSLLAYEQFF. The chain links TRBV28 to TRBJ2-1; D might be TRBD2 (5 bases). Per germline, CDR1 MDHEN and CDR2 SYDVKM. This CDR3 has 12 amino acids. Trimming took off 2 bases at V and 8 bases at J, with 7 bases between the two ends.